This TCR beta chain was sequenced in a study of beta chain features in type 1 diabetes. Study-wide results and caveats: Researchers report that Type 1 diabetes patients had moderately but significantly shorter TCRB CDR3s across all four CD4+ subsets. A cDNA-based sequencing approach could over-represent cells with high TCR expression. Insertions at VDJ junctions were less frequent in type 1 diabetes patients. These patients also deleted more nucleotides at the same junctions.

V was clipped by 5 bases and J by 9 bases, with 14 bases between them. CDR1 is SGHDN, CDR2 FVKESK, per germline. CDR3 size: 13 residues. Notes on this clone: The antigen is undetermined.

Sequencing targeted expressed TCRB transcripts, as all isolated RNA had been reverse transcribed. Clones were read by immunoSEQ multiplex PCR, and TCRdb kept only the in-frame ones, dropping some. The sample lists some 160,000 clones, roughly 9% occurring once. Central memory, naive, regulatory and stem cell-like memory CD4+ cells were sorted by CD45RO/CCR7/CD25/CD127/CD95/CD27. This rearrangement joins TRBV14 to TRBJ2-1, with D possibly being TRBD2 (6 bases). Sequencing input: central memory CD4+ T cells from blood. The clonotype originates from a woman aged 25-40 years with type 1 diabetes. The CDR3 protein is CASSARLEGEQFF. In DNA form, the CDR3 reads TGTGCCAGCAGCGCGAGACTAGAGGGTGAGCAGTTCTTC.